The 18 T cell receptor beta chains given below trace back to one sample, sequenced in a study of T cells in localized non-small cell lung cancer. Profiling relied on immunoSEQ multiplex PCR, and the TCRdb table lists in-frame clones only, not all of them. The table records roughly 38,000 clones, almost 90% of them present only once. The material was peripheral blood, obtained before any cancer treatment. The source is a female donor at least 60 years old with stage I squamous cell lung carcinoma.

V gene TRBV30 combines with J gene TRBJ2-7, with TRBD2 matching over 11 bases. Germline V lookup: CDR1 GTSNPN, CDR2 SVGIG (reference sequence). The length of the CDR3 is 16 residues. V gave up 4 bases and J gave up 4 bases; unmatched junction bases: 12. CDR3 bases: TGTGCCTGGACTACACTTACTAGCGGGAGAGAATACGAGCAGTACTTC. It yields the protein CAWTTLTSGREYEQYF.

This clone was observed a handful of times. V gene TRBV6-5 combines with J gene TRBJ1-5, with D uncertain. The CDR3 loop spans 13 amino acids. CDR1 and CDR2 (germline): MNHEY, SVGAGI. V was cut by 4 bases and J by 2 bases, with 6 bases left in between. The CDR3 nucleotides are TGTGCCAGCAGTTGGTCAGGCAATCAGCCCCAGCATTTT. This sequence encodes CASSWSGNQPQHF.

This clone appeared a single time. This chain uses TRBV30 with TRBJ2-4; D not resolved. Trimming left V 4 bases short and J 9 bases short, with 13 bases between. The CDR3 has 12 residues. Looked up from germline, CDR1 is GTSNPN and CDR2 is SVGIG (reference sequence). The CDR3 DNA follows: TGTGCCTGGACCCGACTGACCGGCATTCAGTACTTC. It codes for CAWTRLTGIQYF.

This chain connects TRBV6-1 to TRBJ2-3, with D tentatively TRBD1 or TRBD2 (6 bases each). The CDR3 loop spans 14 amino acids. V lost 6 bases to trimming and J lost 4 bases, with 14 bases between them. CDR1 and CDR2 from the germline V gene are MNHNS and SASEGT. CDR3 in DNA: TGTGCCAGCAGGGAGGGGGTAGGGGCAGATACGCAGTATTTT. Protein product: CASREGVGADTQYF.

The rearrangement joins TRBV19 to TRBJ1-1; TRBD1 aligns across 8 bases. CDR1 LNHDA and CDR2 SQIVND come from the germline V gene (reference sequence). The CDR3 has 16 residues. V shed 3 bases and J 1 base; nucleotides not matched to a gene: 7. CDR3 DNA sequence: TGTGCCAGTAGTATCGGACAGGGACAAACGAACACTGAAGCTTTCTTT. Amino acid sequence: CASSIGQGQTNTEAFF.

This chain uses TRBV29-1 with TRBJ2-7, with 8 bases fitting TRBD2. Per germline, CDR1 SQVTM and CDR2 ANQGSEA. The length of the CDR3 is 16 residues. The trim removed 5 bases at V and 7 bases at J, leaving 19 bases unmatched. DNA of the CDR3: TGCAGCGTTCGGGGGGGTGATAGCGGGACCTCTTGGGAGCAGTACTTC. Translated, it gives CSVRGGDSGTSWEQYF.

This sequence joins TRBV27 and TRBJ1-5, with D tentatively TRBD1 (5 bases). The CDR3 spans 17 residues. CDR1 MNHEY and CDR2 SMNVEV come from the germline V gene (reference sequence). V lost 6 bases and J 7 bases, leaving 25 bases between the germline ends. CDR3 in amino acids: CASSPGGSSPLGQPQHF. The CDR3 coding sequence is TGTGCCAGCAGCCCGGGGGGGAGCAGTCCGCTAGGCCAGCCCCAGCATTTT.

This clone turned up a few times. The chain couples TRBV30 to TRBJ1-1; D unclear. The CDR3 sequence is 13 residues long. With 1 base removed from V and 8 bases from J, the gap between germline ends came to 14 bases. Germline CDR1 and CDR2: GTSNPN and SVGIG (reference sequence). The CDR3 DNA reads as TGTGCCTGGAGTGCCCCCCCAGCCAGGGAAGCTTTCTTT. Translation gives CAWSAPPAREAFF.

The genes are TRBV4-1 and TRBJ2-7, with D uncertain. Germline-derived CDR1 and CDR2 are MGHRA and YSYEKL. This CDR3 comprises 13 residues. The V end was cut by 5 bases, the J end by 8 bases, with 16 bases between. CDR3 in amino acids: CASSTQVGDQQYF. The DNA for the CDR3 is TGCGCCAGCAGCACCCAAGTAGGAGACCAGCAGTACTTC.

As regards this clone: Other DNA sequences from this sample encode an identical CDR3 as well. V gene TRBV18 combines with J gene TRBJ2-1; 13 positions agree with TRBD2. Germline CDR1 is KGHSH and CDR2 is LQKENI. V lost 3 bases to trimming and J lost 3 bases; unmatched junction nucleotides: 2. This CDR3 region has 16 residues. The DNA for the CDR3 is TGTGCCAGCTCACCTCGGACTAGCGGGAGCTACAATGAGCAGTTCTTC. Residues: CASSPRTSGSYNEQFF.

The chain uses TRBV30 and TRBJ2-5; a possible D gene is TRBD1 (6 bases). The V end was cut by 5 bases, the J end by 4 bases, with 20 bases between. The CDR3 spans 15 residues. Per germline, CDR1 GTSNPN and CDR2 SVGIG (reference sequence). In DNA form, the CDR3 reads TGTGCCTGGCGTTCTCCCACAGGGTGGGGAGAGACCCAGTACTTC. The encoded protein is CAWRSPTGWGETQYF.

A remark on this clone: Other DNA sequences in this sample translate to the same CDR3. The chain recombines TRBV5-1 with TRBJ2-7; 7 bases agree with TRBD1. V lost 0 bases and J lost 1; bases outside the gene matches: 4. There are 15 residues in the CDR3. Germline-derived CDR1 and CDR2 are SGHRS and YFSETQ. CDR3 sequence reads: CASSLGTGVSYEQYF. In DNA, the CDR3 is TGCGCCAGCAGCTTGGGGACAGGCGTTTCCTACGAGCAGTACTTC.

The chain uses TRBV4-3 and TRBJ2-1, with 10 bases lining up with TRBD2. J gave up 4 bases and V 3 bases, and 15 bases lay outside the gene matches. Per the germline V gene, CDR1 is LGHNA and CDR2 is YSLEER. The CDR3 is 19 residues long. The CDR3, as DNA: TGCGCCAGCAGCCAGGCCTCTAGCGGGAGCAGGTCATCTTACAATGAGCAGTTCTTC. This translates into CASSQASSGSRSSYNEQFF.

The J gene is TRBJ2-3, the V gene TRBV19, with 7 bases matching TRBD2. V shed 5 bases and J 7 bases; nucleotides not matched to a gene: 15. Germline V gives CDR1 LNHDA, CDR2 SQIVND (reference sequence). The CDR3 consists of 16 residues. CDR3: CASSQRDSQASYTQYF. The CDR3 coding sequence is TGTGCCAGTAGTCAGCGGGACTCCCAGGCCTCCTATACGCAGTATTTT.

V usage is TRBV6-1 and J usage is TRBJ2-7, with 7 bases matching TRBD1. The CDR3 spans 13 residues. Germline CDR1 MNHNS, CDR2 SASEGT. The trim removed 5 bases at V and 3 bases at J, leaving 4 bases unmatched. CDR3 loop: CASSWTGNYEQYF. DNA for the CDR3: TGTGCCAGCAGTTGGACAGGAAACTACGAGCAGTACTTC.

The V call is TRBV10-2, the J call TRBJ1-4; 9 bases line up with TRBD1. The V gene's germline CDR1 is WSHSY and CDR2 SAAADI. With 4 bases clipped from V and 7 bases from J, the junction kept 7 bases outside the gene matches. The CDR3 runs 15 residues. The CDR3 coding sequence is TGCGCCAGCAGTGGAACACAGGGGGCGCGTGAAAAACTGTTTTTT. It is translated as CASSGTQGAREKLFF.

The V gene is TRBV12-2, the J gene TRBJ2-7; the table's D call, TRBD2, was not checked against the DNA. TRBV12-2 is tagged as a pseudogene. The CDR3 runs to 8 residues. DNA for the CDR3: TGTGCAAGTCGCCCCTTCCCCTTC. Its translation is CASRPFPF.

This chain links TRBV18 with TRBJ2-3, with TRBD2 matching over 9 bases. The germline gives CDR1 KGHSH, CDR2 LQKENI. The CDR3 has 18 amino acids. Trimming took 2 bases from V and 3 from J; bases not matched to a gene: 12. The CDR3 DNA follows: TGTGCCAGCTCACCAAGGACGGGCGGACTAGCGTCGACAGATACGCAGTATTTT. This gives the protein CASSPRTGGLASTDTQYF.